This T cell receptor beta chain was retrieved from a study of blood T cell repertoires in COVID-19. Overall study: Samples of COVID-19 (acute and convalescent) were obtained from the United States, Italy and Spain. Nucleic acid was either cDNA or gDNA, and it came from T cells, B-cell-depleted T cells, or PBMCs.

As processed by the authors: Reference gene primers were amplified, and this amplification served to estimate nucleated cell counts. This table comes from immunoSEQ multiplex PCR, and its TCRdb copy is limited to in-frame clones, with some not included. V, J and clone size were drawn from that table, and D and trimming were deduced from the DNA. The data contain about 73,000 clones, about 83% of them singletons. Germline CDR1 is SGHDN and CDR2 is FVKESK. V dropped 5 bases and J dropped 3 bases, with 8 bases sitting between them. The CDR3 consists of 12 residues. The rearrangement links TRBV14 to TRBJ2-7; D gene ambiguous. This TCR derives from a woman aged 60 to 75 with acute or convalescent COVID-19. Sequencing was done on a sample of peripheral blood. The CDR3 DNA sequence: TGTGCCAGCAGCGCAAACTACTACGAGCAGTACTTC. Its translation: CASSANYYEQYF.